One sample yielded the 21 T cell receptor beta chains listed below, sequenced in a study of regulatory T cells in long-lasting Graves disease. Described time point: persistent/refractory GD, antithyroid drugs over 5 years with positive TRAb. PBMCs provided the RNA from which the TCR library was made. Arm-PCR of CDR3 regions with iRepertoire HTBI primers generated TCR beta libraries. TCRdb analysed the multiplex PCR reads with MiXCR anew, one entry per CDR3 protein. Of fewer than 600,000 distinct CDR3 sequences listed, roughly 23% are singletons. Sequenced material: peripheral blood mononuclear cells (PBMCs), taken when the disease was refractory, from a patient treated with antithyroid drugs. These receptors originate from a female donor with Graves disease.

V usage is TRBV20-1 and J usage is TRBJ2-3, with 10 bases matching TRBD2. The ends lost 8 bases at V and 1 base at J; junction bases unmatched: 15. The germline CDR1 and CDR2 sequences are DFQATT and SNEGSKA (reference sequence). This CDR3 comprises 17 residues. CDR3 DNA sequence: TGCAGTCCTCAGACCCCGGGGACTAGCGCCGGCACAGATACGCAGTATTTT. It specifies CSPQTPGTSAGTDTQYF.

This clonotype was seen ten or more times. The chain couples TRBV6-2 or TRBV6-3 to TRBJ2-5, with TRBD2 matching 7 bases. CDR3 length: 16 amino acids. The V segment lost 4 bases and the J segment 2 bases; nucleotides outside the gene matches: 10. CDR1 is MNHEY and CDR2 is SVGEGT in the germline V gene. CDR3 sequence: CASSSRAGAKQETQYF. The CDR3, as DNA: TGTGCCAGCAGTTCCCGGGCGGGAGCGAAGCAAGAGACCCAGTACTTC.

This clonotype has at least ten counts. The V gene is TRBV28, the J gene TRBJ1-2; 10 nucleotides line up with TRBD1. Trimming removed 5 bases from V and 8 bases from J; junction bases left unmatched: 5. Per the germline V gene, CDR1 is MDHEN and CDR2 is SYDVKM. This CDR3 is 13 amino acids long. CDR3 nucleotide sequence: TGTGCCAGCAGTAGCGGACAGGGGGAGGGCTACACCTTC. Its translation is CASSSGQGEGYTF.

This clonotype was seen a handful of times. The chain recombines TRBV29-1 with TRBJ1-4; 7 nucleotides align to TRBD1. The CDR3 extends over 14 amino acids. V trimming: 4 bases; J trimming: 4 bases; junction bases outside the gene matches: 6. Germline values: CDR1 SQVTM, CDR2 ANQGSEA. For the CDR3, the DNA is TGCAGCGTTGGTCGAGGGGGCTTTAATGAAAAACTGTTTTTT. This translates into CSVGRGGFNEKLFF.

This clonotype was picked up a small number of times. The chain combines TRBV19 with TRBJ1-1, with D uncertain. V lost 3 bases, J lost 1 base, and 12 bases lay in between. The V gene's germline CDR1 is LNHDA and CDR2 SQIVND (reference sequence). This CDR3 has 15 amino acids. As DNA, the CDR3 is TGTGCCAGTAGTATCGGAGGCAGACGGAACACTGAAGCTTTCTTT. Translation gives CASSIGGRRNTEAFF.

This clonotype was observed many times. This rearrangement joins TRBV7-9 to TRBJ2-7; no clear D. In germline, CDR1 is SEHNR, CDR2 FQNEAQ (reference sequence). The CDR3 length is 12 residues. Trimming pared 0 bases from V and 4 bases from J, leaving 4 bases between. CDR3 sequence reads: CASSLAQYEQYF. CDR3 nucleotides: TGTGCCAGCAGCTTAGCGCAGTACGAGCAGTACTTC.

This clonotype was recorded at least ten times. The V gene is TRBV20-1, the J gene TRBJ2-5, with D possibly being TRBD1 or TRBD2 (5 bases each). Trimming shortened V by 1 base and J by 2 bases, and 26 bases separated the two germline ends. Germline loops: CDR1 DFQATT, CDR2 SNEGSKA (reference sequence). This CDR3 comprises 19 residues. The DNA for the CDR3 is TGCAGTGCTAGAGGAGGCAGGGAGAGAAATAGCGTAGGGCAAGAGACCCAGTACTTC. Amino acid sequence: CSARGGRERNSVGQETQYF.

This chain links TRBV7-9 with TRBJ2-1, with TRBD2 identical over 8 bases. The V and J ends lost 1 base and 5 bases, in that order; junction bases with no gene match: 1. Per germline, CDR1 SEHNR and CDR2 FQNEAQ (reference sequence). The CDR3 loop spans 14 amino acids. CDR3 coding DNA: TGTGCCAGCAGCTTAGGAGCGGGGGACAATGAGCAGTTCTTC. Its translation: CASSLGAGDNEQFF.

This clonotype was seen a handful of times. This rearrangement joins TRBV14 to TRBJ2-5; possibly TRBD1 or TRBD2 for D (5 bases each). The germline V and J ends were trimmed by 1 base and 4 bases, with 25 bases remaining between them. CDR3 length: 19 residues. Germline assignment: CDR1 SGHDN and CDR2 FVKESK. CDR3 protein: CASSQGPLGKGRARETQYF. Here the CDR3 DNA reads TGTGCCAGCAGCCAAGGTCCCCTGGGGAAGGGGAGAGCGCGAGAGACCCAGTACTTC.

In its sample, this clonotype was seen many times. V usage is TRBV20-1 and J usage is TRBJ2-7, with TRBD2 identical over 7 bases. V gave up 4 bases and J gave up 4 bases; unmatched junction bases: 16. CDR3 length: 16 amino acids. Looked up from germline, CDR1 is DFQATT and CDR2 is SNEGSKA (reference sequence). The CDR3 sequence: CSAIRTRAGRFYEQYF. The CDR3 DNA sequence: TGCAGTGCTATCCGGACCCGAGCGGGGAGGTTTTACGAGCAGTACTTC.

This clonotype was recorded many times. The chain combines TRBV7-2 with TRBJ1-2, with D possibly TRBD1 on 6 matching bases. Germline V gene sequence: CDR1 SGHTA, CDR2 FQGNSA. With 5 bases removed from V and 0 bases from J, the gap between germline ends came to 13 bases. The CDR3 loop spans 15 amino acids. This chain's CDR3 is CASSPPRGTNYGYTF. DNA for the CDR3: TGTGCCAGCAGCCCACCCAGGGGCACTAACTATGGCTACACCTTC.

This clonotype has only a few counts. This chain connects TRBV19 to TRBJ1-5; no clear D gene. The CDR3 is made up of 14 amino acids. Trimming cost V 10 bases and J 5 bases, with 18 bases left between them. Germline CDR1 and CDR2: LNHDA and SQIVND (reference sequence). The CDR3 coding sequence is TGTGCCACTAACCCTGTGGCAGCAGATCAGCCCCAGCATTTT. Encoded protein: CATNPVAADQPQHF.

The rearrangement joins TRBV27 to TRBJ2-7, with 11 bases matching TRBD2. The germline V gene encodes CDR1 MNHEY and CDR2 SMNVEV (reference sequence). The V gene end was trimmed by 6 bases and the J gene end by 5 bases; junction bases not matched to a gene: 9. This CDR3 is built from 15 residues. CDR3 in DNA: TGTGCCAGCAGGATACTAGCGGGAGTGGTCAACGAGCAGTACTTC. Amino acids: CASRILAGVVNEQYF.

This clonotype has a count of ten or more. The chain links TRBV12-3 or TRBV12-4 to TRBJ1-5; D is ambiguous. The CDR3 is 14 amino acids. Trimming left V 5 bases short and J 2 bases short, with 10 bases between. The CDR3 sequence is CASSRPGRNQPQHF. DNA of the CDR3: TGTGCCAGCAGTCGCCCAGGACGCAATCAGCCCCAGCATTTT.

In this sample, this clonotype turned up many times. The chain recombines TRBV6-5 with TRBJ2-7, with TRBD1 identical over 9 bases. Losses at the gene ends were 2 bases for V and 3 bases for J; bases not matched to a gene: 5. The CDR3 consists of 15 residues. Germline-derived CDR1 and CDR2 are MNHEY and SVGAGI. The CDR3 loop reads CASSYTGTGHYEQYF. CDR3 coding DNA: TGTGCCAGCAGTTACACCGGGACAGGGCACTACGAGCAGTACTTC.

The chain is built from TRBV6-1 and TRBJ1-1; D uncertain. The CDR3 consists of 16 residues. From germline, CDR1 is MNHNS and CDR2 SASEGT. Trimming stripped 6 bases from V and 0 bases from J, with 17 bases between. In nucleotides, the CDR3 is TGTGCCAGCAGCCATAGGACCAGATCCGTGAACACTGAAGCTTTCTTT. Protein: CASSHRTRSVNTEAFF.

J is TRBJ2-5 and V is TRBV5-6, with D hard to call. V dropped 2 bases and J dropped 5 bases, with 10 bases sitting between them. The CDR3 contains 13 residues. Looked up from germline, CDR1 is SGHDT and CDR2 is YYEEEE. In DNA form, the CDR3 reads TGTGCCAGCAGCTTCATAGGGTTGGAGACCCAGTACTTC. Translated, it gives CASSFIGLETQYF. The whole variable domain, filled in from reference TRBV5-6 and TRBJ2-5, reads DAGVTQSPTHLIKTRGQQVTLRCSPKSGHDTVSWYQQALGQGPQFIFQYYEEEERQRGNFPDRFSGHQFPNYSSELNVNALLLGDSALYLCASSFIGLETQYFGPGTRLLVL.

The DNA of the CDR3 is TGTGCCAGCAGACCTGGGACTAGCGGGGGTCAGACAGATACGCAGTATTTT. Its protein is CASRPGTSGGQTDTQYF. This chain uses TRBV12-3 or TRBV12-4 with TRBJ2-3; TRBD2 aligns across 14 bases. CDR3 length equals 17 residues. V lost 6 bases, J lost 3 bases, and 8 bases stayed unmatched.

The chain carries TRBV11-3 and TRBJ2-3; D is ambiguous. Germline V gives CDR1 SGHNT, CDR2 YENEEA. This CDR3 is 17 amino acids long. Trimming left V 0 bases short and J 2 bases short, with 15 bases between. The CDR3 sequence: CASSLEGTAPVTDTQYF. The DNA for the CDR3 is TGTGCCAGCAGCTTAGAAGGAACAGCCCCCGTCACAGATACGCAGTATTTT.

The chain employs TRBV20-1 and TRBJ2-1; D is uncertain. Trimming shortened V by 3 bases and J by 9 bases, and 9 bases separated the two germline ends. CDR1 and CDR2 from the germline V gene are DFQATT and SNEGSKA (reference sequence). The CDR3 is 11 amino acids. In DNA, the CDR3 is TGCAGTGCTAGTGAGAGCGTTGAGCAGTTCTTC. It is translated as CSASESVEQFF.

This clonotype was detected only a few times. The chain has TRBV7-6 and TRBJ1-4; 7 nucleotides align to TRBD1. Trimming took 6 bases from V and 8 from J; bases not matched to a gene: 12. Germline CDR1 and CDR2: SGHVS and FNYEAQ. CDR3 length equals 15 residues. CDR3 DNA sequence: TGTGCCAGCAGTCCTGGGAGGGGGCAGAGAGAAAAACTGTTTTTT. This codes for CASSPGRGQREKLFF.